This record looks at one T cell receptor (beta chain) sequence and its context. Its target is unknown. Each CDR3 protein is one row after TCRdb ran MiXCR on the 5' RACE reads. Found here are some 290,000 distinct CDR3 sequences, 15% to 20% of them singletons; the top ten hold roughly 24%. The data were obtained in a study of T-cell memory formation after mild COVID-19. Points from the study as a whole: Clones contracting over day 15 to 85 were CD4/CD8 balanced, with later expanders leaning CD4+.

V was trimmed by 1 base and J by 10 bases, leaving 20 bases between them. This CDR3 is built from 16 residues. The germline V gene encodes CDR1 MGHDK and CDR2 SYGVNS. The rearrangement uses TRBV25-1 and TRBJ2-1; D might be TRBD2 (6 bases). This clonotype originated in a man in his late teens or twenties who had mild COVID-19 (a few samples of this study predate the infection). Cell type and time point are not known. Sequences were obtained from PBMCs or a T cell subset sorted from them (not recorded which). CDR3 DNA sequence: TGTGCCAGCAGTGAATCATCGGCAGGGAGGCAGCGCGAGCAGTTCTTC. This codes for CASSESSAGRQREQFF.